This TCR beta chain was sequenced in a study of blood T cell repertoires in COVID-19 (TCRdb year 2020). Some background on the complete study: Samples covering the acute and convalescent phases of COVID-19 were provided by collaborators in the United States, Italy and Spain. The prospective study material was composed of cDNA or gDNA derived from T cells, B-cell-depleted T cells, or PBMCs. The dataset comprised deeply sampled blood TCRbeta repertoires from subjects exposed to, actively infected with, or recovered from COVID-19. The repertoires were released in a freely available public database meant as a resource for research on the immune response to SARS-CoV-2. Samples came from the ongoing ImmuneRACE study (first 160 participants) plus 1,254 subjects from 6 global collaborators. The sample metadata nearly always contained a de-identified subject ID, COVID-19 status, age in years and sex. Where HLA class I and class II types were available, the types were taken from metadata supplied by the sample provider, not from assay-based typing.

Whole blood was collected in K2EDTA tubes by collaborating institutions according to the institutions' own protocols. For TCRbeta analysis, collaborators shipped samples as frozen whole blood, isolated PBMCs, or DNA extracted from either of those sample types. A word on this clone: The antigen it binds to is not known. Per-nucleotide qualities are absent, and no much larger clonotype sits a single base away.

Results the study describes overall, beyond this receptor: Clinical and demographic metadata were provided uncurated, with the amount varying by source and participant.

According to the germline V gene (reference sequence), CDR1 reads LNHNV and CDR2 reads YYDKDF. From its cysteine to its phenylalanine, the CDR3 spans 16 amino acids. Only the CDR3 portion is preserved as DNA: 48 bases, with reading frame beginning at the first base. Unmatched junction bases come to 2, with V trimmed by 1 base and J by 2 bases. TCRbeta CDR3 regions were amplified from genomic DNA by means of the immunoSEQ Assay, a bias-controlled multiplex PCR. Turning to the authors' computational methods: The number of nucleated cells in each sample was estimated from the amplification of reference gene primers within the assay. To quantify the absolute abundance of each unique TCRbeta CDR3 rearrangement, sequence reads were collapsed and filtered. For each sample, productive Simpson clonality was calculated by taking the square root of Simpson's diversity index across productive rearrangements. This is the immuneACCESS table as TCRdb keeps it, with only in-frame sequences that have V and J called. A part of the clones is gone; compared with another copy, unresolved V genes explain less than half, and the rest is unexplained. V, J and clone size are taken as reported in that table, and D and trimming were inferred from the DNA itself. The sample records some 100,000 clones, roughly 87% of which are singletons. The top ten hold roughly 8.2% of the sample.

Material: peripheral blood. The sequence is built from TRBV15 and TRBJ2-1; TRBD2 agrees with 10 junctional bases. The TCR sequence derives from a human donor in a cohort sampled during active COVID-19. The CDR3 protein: CATSRGLAGAYNEQFF. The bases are TGTGCCACCAGCAGAGGTCTAGCGGGAGCCTACAATGAGCAGTTCTTC.